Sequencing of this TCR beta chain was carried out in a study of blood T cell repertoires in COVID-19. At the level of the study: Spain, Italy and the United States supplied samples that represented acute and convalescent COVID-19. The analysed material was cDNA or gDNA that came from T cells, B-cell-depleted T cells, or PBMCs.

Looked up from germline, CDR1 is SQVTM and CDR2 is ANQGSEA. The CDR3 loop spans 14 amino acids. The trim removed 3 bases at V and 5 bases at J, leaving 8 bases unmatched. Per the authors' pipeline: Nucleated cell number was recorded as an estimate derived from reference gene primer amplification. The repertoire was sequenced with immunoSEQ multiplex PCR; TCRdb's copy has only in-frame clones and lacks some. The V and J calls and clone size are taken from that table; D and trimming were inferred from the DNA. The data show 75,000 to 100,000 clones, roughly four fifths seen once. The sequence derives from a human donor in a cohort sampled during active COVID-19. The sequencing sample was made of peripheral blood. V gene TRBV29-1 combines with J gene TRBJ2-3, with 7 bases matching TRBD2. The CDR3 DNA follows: TGCAGCGTTGAGGCTAGCGGTTCTTTAGATACGCAGTATTTT. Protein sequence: CSVEASGSLDTQYF.